The 32 T cell receptor beta chains given below trace back to one sample, sequenced in a study of control samples from healthy donors and cancer patients. Repertoires were generated with immunoSEQ multiplex PCR, while TCRdb's copy carries only in-frame clones and drops some. The sample lists 95,000 to 150,000 clones; roughly 91% were seen once. The sequenced sample was blood. All receptors come from a man in his forties in good health.

CDR3 in DNA: TGTGCCAGCAGCTTAGAAACTAGAAAACCCGGGGAGCTGTTTTTT. This sequence encodes CASSLETRKPGELFF. V is TRBV11-3 and J is TRBJ2-2, with D perhaps matching TRBD2 (5 bases). The germline V and J ends were trimmed by 0 bases and 6 bases, with 11 bases remaining between them. The CDR3 length is 15 residues. Looked up from germline, CDR1 is SGHNT and CDR2 is YENEEA.

This clone was found once. The CDR3 DNA follows: TGTGCCTGGAGTACGAGGCCGAACACTGAAGCTTTCTTT. Protein sequence: CAWSTRPNTEAFF. The chain employs TRBV30 and TRBJ1-1; no clear D. The ends were cut back, 2 bases at V and 1 base at J, with 8 bases in the middle. This CDR3 contains 13 residues. The V gene's germline CDR1 is GTSNPN and CDR2 SVGIG (reference sequence).

Concerning this clone itself: The identical CDR3 is also encoded by other nucleotide sequences in the sample. The chain recombines TRBV9 with TRBJ1-2; the D gene is possibly TRBD1 (5 bases). This CDR3 region has 12 residues. Trimming removed 4 bases from V and 8 bases from J, with 12 bases in between. Germline values: CDR1 SGDLS, CDR2 YYNGEE. CDR3 nucleotides: TGTGCCAGCAGCTCCGGAGGGGAGGGCTACACCTTC. This translates into CASSSGGEGYTF.

The sample holds one count of this clone. The chain uses TRBV28 and TRBJ1-4; 12 nucleotides agree with TRBD1. Per germline, CDR1 MDHEN and CDR2 SYDVKM. Trimming took 5 bases from V and 0 from J; bases not matched to a gene: 4. This CDR3 has 17 amino acids. The CDR3 coding sequence is TGTGCCAGCAGTCCTGGGGACAGGGGGCCAACTAATGAAAAACTGTTTTTT. This translates into CASSPGDRGPTNEKLFF.

The chain links TRBV13 to TRBJ1-2, with TRBD1 matching 7 bases. The CDR3 has 14 amino acids. Germline assignment: CDR1 PRHDT and CDR2 FYEKMQ (reference sequence). Germline trimming cut 4 bases from V and 4 bases from J; bases unmatched to any gene: 6. The CDR3 here is CASSSRTGTYGYTF. In DNA form, the CDR3 reads TGTGCCAGCAGCTCGAGGACAGGAACCTATGGCTACACCTTC. Full variable domain (missing parts from reference TRBV13 and TRBJ1-2): AAGVIQSPRHLIKEKRETATLKCYPIPRHDTVYWYQQGPGQDPQFLISFYEKMQSDKGSIPDRFSAQQFSDYHSELNMSSLELGDSALYFCASSSRTGTYGYTFGSGTRLTVV.

This chain connects TRBV13 to TRBJ2-5; 11 bases match TRBD2. The V segment lost 3 bases and the J segment 5 bases; nucleotides outside the gene matches: 8. CDR1 and CDR2 from the germline V gene are PRHDT and FYEKMQ (reference sequence). The CDR3 is made up of 16 amino acids. For the CDR3, the DNA is TGTGCCAGCAGCTTCCCCGGGACTAGCGGTCTGGAGACCCAGTACTTC. It encodes CASSFPGTSGLETQYF.

The V and J genes are TRBV30 and TRBJ1-6; TRBD1 is a possible D gene (5 bases). This CDR3 comprises 15 residues. Between the trimmed V and J ends, which lost 5 bases and 7 bases, there was a span of 18 bases. Per germline, CDR1 GTSNPN and CDR2 SVGIG (reference sequence). Here the CDR3 reads CAWGRDLRMNSPLHF. In nucleotides, the CDR3 is TGTGCCTGGGGGAGGGACCTCCGGATGAATTCACCCCTCCACTTT.

DNA of the CDR3: TGTGCCAGCAGAACCGGACTAGCGTCCGCAGATACGCAGTATTTT. It codes for CASRTGLASADTQYF. The rearrangement joins TRBV2 to TRBJ2-3, with 9 bases fitting TRBD2. The germline CDR1 and CDR2 sequences are SNHLY and FYNNEI. There are 15 residues in the CDR3. The junction had 8 bases not matched to a gene; V was cut back by 6 bases and J by 4 bases.

V gene TRBV30 combines with J gene TRBJ2-6; maybe TRBD2 (5 bases). Looked up from germline, CDR1 is GTSNPN and CDR2 is SVGIG (reference sequence). With 8 bases removed from V and 0 bases from J, the gap between germline ends came to 8 bases. The CDR3 extends over 13 amino acids. The CDR3 nucleotides read TGTGCCCGCGGGTACTCTGGGGCCAACGTCCTGACTTTC. It translates to CARGYSGANVLTF.

This clone was seen only once. J is TRBJ2-4 and V is TRBV30, with no clear D. The CDR3 is 11 amino acids. Trimming removed 5 bases at V and 3 bases at J, with 5 bases between. Germline V lookup: CDR1 GTSNPN, CDR2 SVGIG (reference sequence). The CDR3 bases are TGTGCCTGGGGGTACAAAAACATTCAGTACTTC. Protein sequence: CAWGYKNIQYF.

The gene calls are TRBV6-1 and TRBJ1-5; tentative D call: TRBD1 (5 bases). This CDR3 comprises 16 residues. V shed 0 bases and J shed 4 bases, with 13 bases lying between them. Germline V gene lookup returns CDR1 MNHNS and CDR2 SASEGT. DNA of the CDR3: TGTGCCAGCAGTGAAGCGTTGTTCAGGGAAAATCAGCCCCAGCATTTT. Protein sequence: CASSEALFRENQPQHF.

The CDR3 here is CASTYRGDEQFF. CDR3 sequence (DNA): TGTGCCAGCACCTACAGGGGCGATGAGCAGTTCTTC. The chain uses TRBV11-2 and TRBJ2-1; 7 positions agree with TRBD1. There are 12 residues in the CDR3. V was pared by 7 bases and J by 8 bases, with 5 bases of the junction left unmatched. Looked up from germline, CDR1 is SGHAT and CDR2 is FQNNGV.

This chain joins TRBV3-1 (or the pseudogene TRBV3-2) and TRBJ2-1; D may be TRBD2 (6 bases). The CDR3 is 17 amino acids. Trimming pared 0 bases from V and 2 bases from J, leaving 14 bases between. CDR1 and CDR2 from the germline V gene are LGHDT and YNNKEL (reference sequence). The DNA of the CDR3 is TGTGCCAGCAGCCAAGATCTGGGACTGCTTACCTACAATGAGCAGTTCTTC. Translating gives CASSQDLGLLTYNEQFF.

This clone has only one observation. The rearrangement links TRBV3-1 (or the pseudogene TRBV3-2) to TRBJ2-3; 7 nucleotides match TRBD2. The trim removed 4 bases at V and 4 bases at J, leaving 17 bases unmatched. The CDR3 consists of 18 residues. CDR1 is LGHDT, CDR2 YNNKEL, per germline (reference sequence). The CDR3 loop reads CASSRPESGARCADTQYF. CDR3 coding DNA: TGTGCCAGCAGCCGGCCGGAAAGCGGGGCCAGGTGTGCAGATACGCAGTATTTT.

The V and J genes are TRBV5-8 and TRBJ1-1; a possible D gene is TRBD1 (5 bases). The V end was cut by 5 bases, the J end by 10 bases, with 15 bases between. Germline V gives CDR1 SGHTS, CDR2 YDEGEE. The CDR3 spans 12 residues. DNA of the CDR3: TGTGCCAGCAGTAGGGGATCCTGGGGAGCTTTCTTT. Its protein product is CASSRGSWGAFF.

This chain uses TRBV29-1 with TRBJ1-1; 9 positions match TRBD1. This CDR3 has 17 residues. Germline assignment: CDR1 SQVTM and CDR2 ANQGSEA. J was trimmed by 4 bases and V by 0 bases; bases with no gene match: 12. This chain's CDR3 is CSVEDSWQQGASTEAFF. DNA of the CDR3: TGCAGCGTTGAAGATTCGTGGCAACAGGGGGCGTCCACTGAAGCTTTCTTT.

The chain has TRBV30 and TRBJ1-5, with 9 bases matching TRBD1. Germline trimming cut 4 bases from V and 7 bases from J; bases unmatched to any gene: 5. Per germline, CDR1 GTSNPN and CDR2 SVGIG (reference sequence). The CDR3 length is 13 residues. The CDR3 region is CAWNTGGGQPQHF. CDR3 nucleotides: TGTGCCTGGAATACAGGGGGCGGGCAGCCCCAGCATTTT. Full variable domain (remainder filled in from reference TRBV30 and TRBJ1-5): SQTIHQWPATLVQPVGSPLSLECTVEGTSNPNLYWYRQAAGRGLQLLFYSVGIGQISSEVPQNLSASRPQDRQFILSSKKLLLSDSGFYLCAWNTGGGQPQHFGDGTRLSIL.

The gene calls are TRBV6-2 or TRBV6-3 and TRBJ1-2; 7 nucleotides agree with TRBD1. Germline loops: CDR1 MNHEY, CDR2 SVGEGT. CDR3 size: 17 residues. V shed 5 bases and J 4 bases; nucleotides not matched to a gene: 16. CDR3 nucleotides: TGTGCCAGCAGTGCCCCCCCCGGGCAGGGGGTCATCTATGGCTACACCTTC. This encodes CASSAPPGQGVIYGYTF.

V and J are TRBV4-1 and TRBJ2-1; D unclear. This CDR3 is 15 amino acids long. The V end was cut by 1 base, the J end by 5 bases, with 12 bases between. Per the germline V gene, CDR1 is MGHRA and CDR2 is YSYEKL. This CDR3 reads CASSQGTGYNNEQFF. The CDR3 DNA reads as TGCGCCAGCAGCCAAGGGACGGGCTATAACAATGAGCAGTTCTTC.

The chain couples TRBV9 to TRBJ2-7; 8 bases fit TRBD2. Germline CDR1 and CDR2: SGDLS and YYNGEE. The CDR3 contains 15 residues. V trimming: 1 base; J trimming: 0 bases; junction bases outside the gene matches: 3. The CDR3 loop reads CASSVSSGGSYEQYF. In DNA form, the CDR3 reads TGTGCCAGCAGCGTAAGCAGCGGGGGCTCCTACGAGCAGTACTTC.

The sample holds a few counts of this clone. This chain connects TRBV2 to TRBJ2-1; 9 nucleotides agree with TRBD1. This CDR3 has 15 residues. CDR1 is SNHLY and CDR2 is FYNNEI in the germline V gene. V lost 6 bases, J lost 0 bases, and 3 bases stayed unmatched. CDR3 residues: CASREDRGSYNEQFF. The CDR3 coding sequence is TGTGCCAGCAGGGAGGACAGGGGCTCCTACAATGAGCAGTTCTTC.

In this sample, this clone turned up a few times. The J gene is TRBJ2-3, the V gene TRBV9, with D maybe TRBD2 (6 bases). V was cut by 4 bases and J by 6 bases, with 18 bases left in between. The CDR3 loop spans 15 amino acids. Germline CDR1 and CDR2: SGDLS and YYNGEE. The CDR3 region has the DNA TGTGCCAGCAGCCCACGGACTAATCAAGCGGATACGCAGTATTTT. Amino acid sequence: CASSPRTNQADTQYF.

This clone was detected once. The rearrangement joins TRBV6-6 to TRBJ2-7, with TRBD1 matching 7 bases. J gave up 9 bases and V 5 bases, and 16 bases lay outside the gene matches. CDR3 size: 15 residues. Germline V gene data show CDR1 as MNHNY and CDR2 as SVGAGI (reference sequence). In nucleotides, the CDR3 is TGTGCCAGCAGTGACACCGGGACCAAGAACAGGGGGCAGTACTTC. Protein product: CASSDTGTKNRGQYF.

The CDR3 DNA is TGTGCCAGCAGTGACGTTCCGGGAGAGACCCAGTACTTC. Translating it yields CASSDVPGETQYF. This sequence joins TRBV6-4 and TRBJ2-5; D unclear. V lost 2 bases to trimming and J lost 4 bases, with 8 bases between them. The CDR3 runs 13 residues. CDR1 is MRHNA, CDR2 SNTAGT, per germline.

The chain recombines TRBV11-3 with TRBJ1-3; D ambiguous. This CDR3 contains 16 residues. The germline V and J ends were trimmed by 4 bases and 0 bases, with 13 bases remaining between them. Germline V gives CDR1 SGHNT, CDR2 YENEEA. The CDR3 nucleotides read TGTGCCAGCAGCTCCCTGGGCGGGAGCTCTGGAAACACCATATATTTT. Translation gives CASSSLGGSSGNTIYF.

A few counts support this clone. The gene calls are TRBV7-6 and TRBJ2-7; TRBD2 aligns across 16 bases. V lost 5 bases to trimming and J lost 6 bases; unmatched junction nucleotides: 7. The CDR3 length is 16 residues. Germline loops: CDR1 SGHVS, CDR2 FNYEAQ. CDR3 in amino acids: CASSRTGTSGGVEQYF. CDR3 coding DNA: TGTGCCAGCAGCAGAACCGGGACTAGCGGGGGGGTCGAGCAGTACTTC.

The table lists this clone with a count of one. The chain is built from TRBV15 and TRBJ2-7; D may correspond to TRBD1 or TRBD2 (6 bases each). The CDR3 consists of 15 residues. Trimming took 5 bases from V and 2 from J, leaving 16 bases between them. CDR1 is LNHNV and CDR2 is YYDKDF in the germline V gene (reference sequence). DNA for the CDR3: TGTGCCACCAGCCGGGGGCGGGACACCGCCTACGAGCAGTACTTC. This encodes CATSRGRDTAYEQYF.

This clone was counted a few times. V and J are TRBV23-1 and TRBJ2-1; no clear D. TRBV23-1 counts as an open reading frame of uncertain function. Trimming removed 4 bases from V and 6 bases from J, with 4 bases in between. This CDR3 contains 11 residues. The CDR3, as DNA: TGCGCCAGCAGTCCCCCCAATGAGCAGTTCTTC. This gives the protein CASSPPNEQFF.

The chain has TRBV9 and TRBJ2-5; D is perhaps TRBD1 or TRBD2 (5 bases each). This CDR3 comprises 15 residues. Trimming cost V 3 bases and J 2 bases, with 14 bases left between them. The V gene's germline CDR1 is SGDLS and CDR2 YYNGEE. The CDR3 loop reads CASSDGAAPQETQYF. The CDR3 nucleotides read TGTGCCAGCAGCGACGGGGCCGCCCCACAAGAGACCCAGTACTTC. Based on the CDR3 plus reference TRBV9 and TRBJ2-5, the full variable domain is DSGVTQTPKHLITATGQRVTLRCSPRSGDLSVYWYQQSLDQGLQFLIQYYNGEERAKGNILERFSAQQFPDLHSELNLSSLELGDSALYFCASSDGAAPQETQYFGPGTRLLVL.

This chain joins TRBV7-9 and TRBJ1-5, with a possible D match to TRBD1 (6 bases). CDR1 is SEHNR and CDR2 is FQNEAQ in the germline V gene (reference sequence). Trimming removed 1 base at V and 2 bases at J, with 6 bases between. The CDR3 spans 14 residues. CDR3 in DNA: TGTGCCAGCAGCTTAGACAGGGGCAATCAGCCCCAGCATTTT. It encodes CASSLDRGNQPQHF.

The CDR3: CASSFRGPDTQYF. CDR3 coding DNA: TGTGCCAGCAGTTTCCGTGGCCCAGATACGCAGTATTTT. The V gene is TRBV27, the J gene TRBJ2-3; D unresolved. The V end lost 3 bases, the J end lost 4 bases, and 8 bases lay between the germline ends. Germline CDR1 reads MNHEY; CDR2 reads SMNVEV (reference sequence). This CDR3 is built from 13 residues.

This clone was seen only once. The chain uses TRBV30 and TRBJ1-5, with a possible D match to TRBD1 (6 bases). The CDR3 contains 16 residues. The germline CDR1 and CDR2 sequences are GTSNPN and SVGIG (reference sequence). V dropped 1 base and J dropped 4 bases, with 17 bases sitting between them. The DNA of the CDR3 is TGTGCCTGGAGTGGAACCTCAACAGGGCCGAATCAGCCCCAGCATTTT. It is translated as CAWSGTSTGPNQPQHF.